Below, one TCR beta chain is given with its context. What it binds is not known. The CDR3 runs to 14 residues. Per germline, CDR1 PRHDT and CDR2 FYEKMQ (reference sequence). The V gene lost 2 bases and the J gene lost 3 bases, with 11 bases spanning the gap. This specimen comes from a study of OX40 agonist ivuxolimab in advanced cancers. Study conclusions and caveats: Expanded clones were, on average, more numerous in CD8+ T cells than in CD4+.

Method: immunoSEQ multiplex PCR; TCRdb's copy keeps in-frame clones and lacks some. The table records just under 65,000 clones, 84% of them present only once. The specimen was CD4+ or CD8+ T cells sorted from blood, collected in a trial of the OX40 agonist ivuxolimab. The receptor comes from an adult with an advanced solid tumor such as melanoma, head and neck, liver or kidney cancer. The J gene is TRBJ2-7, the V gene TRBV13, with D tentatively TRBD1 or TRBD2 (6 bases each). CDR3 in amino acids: CASSLLGGSYEQYF. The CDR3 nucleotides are TGTGCCAGCAGCTTATTAGGGGGGAGCTACGAGCAGTACTTC.